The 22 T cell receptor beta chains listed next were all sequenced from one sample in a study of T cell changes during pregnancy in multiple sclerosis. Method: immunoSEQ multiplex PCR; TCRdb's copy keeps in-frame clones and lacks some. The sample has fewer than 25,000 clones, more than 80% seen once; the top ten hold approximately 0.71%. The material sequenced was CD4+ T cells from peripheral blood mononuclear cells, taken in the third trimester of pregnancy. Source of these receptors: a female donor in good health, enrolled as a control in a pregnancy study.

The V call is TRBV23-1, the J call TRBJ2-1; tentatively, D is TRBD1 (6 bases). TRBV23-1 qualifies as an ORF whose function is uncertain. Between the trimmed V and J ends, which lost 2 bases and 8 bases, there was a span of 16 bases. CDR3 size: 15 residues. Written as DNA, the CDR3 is TGCGCCAGCAGTCAAAGAGAGGACAGTCCATATGAGCAGTTCTTC. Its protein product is CASSQREDSPYEQFF.

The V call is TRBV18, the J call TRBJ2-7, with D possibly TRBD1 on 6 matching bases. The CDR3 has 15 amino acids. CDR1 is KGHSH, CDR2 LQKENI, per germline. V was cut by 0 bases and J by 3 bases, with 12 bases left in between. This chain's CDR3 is CASSPPGRGGYEQYF. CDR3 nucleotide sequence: TGTGCCAGCTCACCACCGGGGAGAGGGGGCTACGAGCAGTACTTC.

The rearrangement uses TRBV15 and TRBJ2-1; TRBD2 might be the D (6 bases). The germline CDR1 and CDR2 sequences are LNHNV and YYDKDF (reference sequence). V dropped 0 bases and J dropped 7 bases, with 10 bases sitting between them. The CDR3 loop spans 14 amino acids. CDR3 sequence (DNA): TGTGCCACCAGCAGAGATATGGCGGGAAATGAGCAGTTCTTC. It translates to CATSRDMAGNEQFF.

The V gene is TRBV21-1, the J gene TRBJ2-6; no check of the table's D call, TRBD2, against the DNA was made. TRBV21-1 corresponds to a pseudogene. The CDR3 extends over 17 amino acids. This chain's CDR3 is CASSNGRGGAGANVLTF. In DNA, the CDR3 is TGTGCCAGCAGCAATGGGAGGGGGGGCGCTGGGGCCAACGTCCTGACTTTC.

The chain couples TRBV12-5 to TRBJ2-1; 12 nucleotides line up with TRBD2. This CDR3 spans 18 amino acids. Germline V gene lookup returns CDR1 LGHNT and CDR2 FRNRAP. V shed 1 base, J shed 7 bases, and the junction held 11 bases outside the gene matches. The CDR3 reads CASGLDPKTSGRRNEQFF. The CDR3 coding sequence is TGTGCTAGTGGTTTGGACCCTAAGACTAGCGGGAGAAGGAATGAGCAGTTCTTC.

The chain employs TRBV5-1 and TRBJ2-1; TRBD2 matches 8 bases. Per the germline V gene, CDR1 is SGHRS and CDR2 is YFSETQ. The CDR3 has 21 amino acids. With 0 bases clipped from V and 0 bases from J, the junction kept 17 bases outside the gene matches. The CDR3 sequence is CASSLERLAGVFPSSYNEQFF. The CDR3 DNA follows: TGCGCCAGCAGCTTGGAAAGGCTAGCGGGTGTTTTCCCAAGCTCCTACAATGAGCAGTTCTTC.

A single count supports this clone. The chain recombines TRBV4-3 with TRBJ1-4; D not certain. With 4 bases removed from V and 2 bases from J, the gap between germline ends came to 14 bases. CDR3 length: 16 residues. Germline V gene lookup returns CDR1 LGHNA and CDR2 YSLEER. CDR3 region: CASSREAGSTNEKLFF. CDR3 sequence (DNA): TGCGCCAGCAGCCGGGAGGCAGGTAGCACTAATGAAAAACTGTTTTTT.

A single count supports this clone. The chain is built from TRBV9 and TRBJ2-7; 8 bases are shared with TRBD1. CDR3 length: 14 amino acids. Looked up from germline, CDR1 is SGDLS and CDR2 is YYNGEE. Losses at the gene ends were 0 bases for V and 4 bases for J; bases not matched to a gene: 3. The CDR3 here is CASSVGTGRYEQYF. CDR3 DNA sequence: TGTGCCAGCAGCGTAGGGACAGGGCGATACGAGCAGTACTTC.

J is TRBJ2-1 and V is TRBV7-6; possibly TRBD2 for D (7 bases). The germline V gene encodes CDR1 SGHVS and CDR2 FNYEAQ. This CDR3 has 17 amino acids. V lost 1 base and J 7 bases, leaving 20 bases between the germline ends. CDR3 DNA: TGTGCCAGCAGCTTAGGCCCTTGGGGGGGGGCCGTAAATGAGCAGTTCTTC. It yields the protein CASSLGPWGGAVNEQFF.

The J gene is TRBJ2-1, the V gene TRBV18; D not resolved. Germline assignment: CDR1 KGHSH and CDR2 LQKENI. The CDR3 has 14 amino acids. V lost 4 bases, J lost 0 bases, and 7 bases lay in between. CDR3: CASSLLSSYNEQFF. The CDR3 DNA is TGTGCCAGCTCACTCCTAAGCTCCTACAATGAGCAGTTCTTC.

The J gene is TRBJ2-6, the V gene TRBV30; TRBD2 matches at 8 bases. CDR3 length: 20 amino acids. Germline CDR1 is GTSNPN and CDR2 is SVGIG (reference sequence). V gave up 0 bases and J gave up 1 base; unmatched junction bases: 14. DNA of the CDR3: TGTGCCTGGAGTGTACTAGGCATAGCGGGGCCTTTATCTGGGGCCAACGTCCTGACTTTC. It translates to CAWSVLGIAGPLSGANVLTF.

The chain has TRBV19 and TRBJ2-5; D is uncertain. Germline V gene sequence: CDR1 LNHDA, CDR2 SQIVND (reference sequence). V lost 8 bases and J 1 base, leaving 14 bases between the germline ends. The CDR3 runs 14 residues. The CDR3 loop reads CASAPPYSQETQYF. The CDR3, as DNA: TGTGCCAGTGCCCCCCCATACAGCCAAGAGACCCAGTACTTC. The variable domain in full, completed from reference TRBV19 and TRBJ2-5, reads DGGITQSPKYLFRKEGQNVTLSCEQNLNHDAMYWYRQDPGQGLRLIYYSQIVNDFQKGDIAEGYSVSREKKESFPLTVTSAQKNPTAFYLCASAPPYSQETQYFGPGTRLLVL.

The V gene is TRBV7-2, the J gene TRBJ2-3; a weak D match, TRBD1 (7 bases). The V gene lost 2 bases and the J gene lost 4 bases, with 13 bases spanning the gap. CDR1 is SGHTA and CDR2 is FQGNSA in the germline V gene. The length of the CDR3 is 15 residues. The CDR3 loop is CASSLYAGGSDTQYF. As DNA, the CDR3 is TGTGCCAGCAGCTTATATGCAGGGGGGTCAGATACGCAGTATTTT.

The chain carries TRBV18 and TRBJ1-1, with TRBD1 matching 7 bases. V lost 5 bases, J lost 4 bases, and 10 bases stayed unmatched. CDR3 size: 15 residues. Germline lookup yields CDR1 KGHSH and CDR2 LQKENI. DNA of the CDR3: TGTGCCAGCTCATCCGAGGGGGCAGGATTCACTGAAGCTTTCTTT. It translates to CASSSEGAGFTEAFF.

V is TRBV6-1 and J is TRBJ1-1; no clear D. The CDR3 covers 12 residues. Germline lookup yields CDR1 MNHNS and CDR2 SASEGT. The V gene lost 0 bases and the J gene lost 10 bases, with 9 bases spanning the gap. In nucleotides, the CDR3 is TGTGCCAGCAGTGAAGCTGACTTGGTAGCTTTCTTT. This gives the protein CASSEADLVAFF.

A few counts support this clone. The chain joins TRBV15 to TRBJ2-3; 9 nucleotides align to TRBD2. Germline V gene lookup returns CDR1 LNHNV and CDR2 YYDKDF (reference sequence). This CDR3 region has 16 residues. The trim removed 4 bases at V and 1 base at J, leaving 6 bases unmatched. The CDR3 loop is CATSTGRTSGTDTQYF. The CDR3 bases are TGTGCCACCAGCACAGGACGGACTAGCGGCACAGATACGCAGTATTTT.

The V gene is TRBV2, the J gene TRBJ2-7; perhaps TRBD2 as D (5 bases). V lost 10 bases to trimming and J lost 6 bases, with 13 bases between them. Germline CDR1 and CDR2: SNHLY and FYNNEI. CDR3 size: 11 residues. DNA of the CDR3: TGTGCCACAACTAGGGTGCGCGAGCAGTACTTC. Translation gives CATTRVREQYF.

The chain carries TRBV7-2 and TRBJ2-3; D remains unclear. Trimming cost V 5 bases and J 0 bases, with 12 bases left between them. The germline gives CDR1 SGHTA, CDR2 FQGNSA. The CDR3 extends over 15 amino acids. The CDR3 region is CASSPYRYSTDTQYF. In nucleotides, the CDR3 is TGTGCCAGCAGCCCCTACCGTTATAGCACAGATACGCAGTATTTT.

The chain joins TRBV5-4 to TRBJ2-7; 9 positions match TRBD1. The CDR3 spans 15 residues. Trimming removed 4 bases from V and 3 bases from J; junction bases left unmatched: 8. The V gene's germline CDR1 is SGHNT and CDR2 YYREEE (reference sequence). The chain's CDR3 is CASSKDRGRNYEQYF. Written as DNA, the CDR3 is TGTGCCAGCAGCAAGGACAGGGGAAGAAACTACGAGCAGTACTTC.

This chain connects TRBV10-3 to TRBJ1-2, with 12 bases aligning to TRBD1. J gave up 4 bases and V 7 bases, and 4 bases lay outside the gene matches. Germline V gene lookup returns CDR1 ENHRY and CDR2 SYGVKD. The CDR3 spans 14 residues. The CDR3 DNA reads TGTGCCATCAAACGGGACAGGGGGCCCTATGGCTACACCTTC. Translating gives CAIKRDRGPYGYTF.

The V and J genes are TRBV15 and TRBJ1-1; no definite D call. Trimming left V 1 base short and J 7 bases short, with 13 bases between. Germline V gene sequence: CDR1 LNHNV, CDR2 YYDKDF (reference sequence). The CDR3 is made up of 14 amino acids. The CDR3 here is CATSRGGSGYEAFF. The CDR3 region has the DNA TGTGCCACCAGCAGAGGCGGGTCTGGGTATGAAGCTTTCTTT.

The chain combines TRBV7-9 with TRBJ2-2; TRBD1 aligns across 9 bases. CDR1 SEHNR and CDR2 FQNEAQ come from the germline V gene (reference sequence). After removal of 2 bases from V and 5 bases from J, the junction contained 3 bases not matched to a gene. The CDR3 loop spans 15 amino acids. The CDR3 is CASSLQGQGTGELFF. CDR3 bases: TGTGCCAGCAGCTTACAGGGACAGGGAACCGGGGAGCTGTTTTTT.